Reported below is one TCR beta chain. The sample holds other DNA sequences that translate to the same CDR3. Germline assignment: CDR1 SGHTA and CDR2 FQGTGA. V gave up 5 bases and J gave up 1 base, with 8 bases separating them. This CDR3 region has 13 residues. PCR replicates from unsorted PBMC used approximately 290 ng DNA, and this amount was approximately 30,000 T cell genomes. Method: immunoSEQ multiplex PCR; TCRdb's copy keeps in-frame clones and lacks some. This table has 500,000 to 650,000 clones, roughly four fifths appearing once. The sample belongs to a study of shared clonotypes between healthy human individuals. Background on the study: Donors, aged 18 to 49, were a couple of women and three men.

This TCR was sampled from a woman aged 40-49 years in good health. Some clones in this sample may be carry-over from other donors' samples. The source material was PBMCs. This chain uses TRBV7-3 with TRBJ1-2; D gene uncertain. The CDR3 here is CASSPDGNYGYTF. The CDR3 nucleotides are TGTGCCAGCAGCCCCGACGGTAACTATGGCTACACCTTC.